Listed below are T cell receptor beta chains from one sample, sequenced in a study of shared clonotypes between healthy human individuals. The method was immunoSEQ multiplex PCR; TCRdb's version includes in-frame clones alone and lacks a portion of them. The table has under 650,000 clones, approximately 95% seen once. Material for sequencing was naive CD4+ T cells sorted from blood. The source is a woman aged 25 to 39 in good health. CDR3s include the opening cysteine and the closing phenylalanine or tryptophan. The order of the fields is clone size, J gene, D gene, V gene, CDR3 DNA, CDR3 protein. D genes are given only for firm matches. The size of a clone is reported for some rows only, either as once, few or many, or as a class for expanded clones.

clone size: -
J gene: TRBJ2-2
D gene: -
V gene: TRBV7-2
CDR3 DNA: TGTGCCAGCAGACCCCGCGGGACAACTAACACCGGGGAGCTGTTTTTT
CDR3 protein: CASRPRGTTNTGELFF

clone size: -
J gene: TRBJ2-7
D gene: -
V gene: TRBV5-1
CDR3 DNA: TGCGCCAGCAGCTTGGTGGTCGGGACGGACTCCTACGAGCAGTACTTC
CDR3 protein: CASSLVVGTDSYEQYF

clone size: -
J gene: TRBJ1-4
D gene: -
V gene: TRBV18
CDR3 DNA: TGTGCCAGCTCACCCCCCAATTGGGAAAAACTGTTTTTT
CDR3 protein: CASSPPNWEKLFF

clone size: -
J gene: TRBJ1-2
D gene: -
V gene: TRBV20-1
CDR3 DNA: TGCAGTGCTAGGGACAGCTATGGCTACACCTTC
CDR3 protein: CSARDSYGYTF

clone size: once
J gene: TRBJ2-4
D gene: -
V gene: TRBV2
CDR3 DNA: TGTGCCAGCAGCCTAAAGAACATTCAGTACTTC
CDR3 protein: CASSLKNIQYF

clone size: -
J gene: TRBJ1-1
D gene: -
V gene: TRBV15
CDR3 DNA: TGTGCCACCAGCACCCGTTTCCGGGACACGGCTTTCTTT
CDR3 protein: CATSTRFRDTAFF

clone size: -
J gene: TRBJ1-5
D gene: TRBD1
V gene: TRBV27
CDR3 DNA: TGTGCCAGCAGACCAGGGGGCGCGGGCAATCAGCCCCAGCATTTT
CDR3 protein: CASRPGGAGNQPQHF

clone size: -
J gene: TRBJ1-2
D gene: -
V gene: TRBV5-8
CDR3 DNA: TGTGCCAGCGCGCGGACGGACCGGTATTATTATGGCTACACCTTC
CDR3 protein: CASARTDRYYYGYTF

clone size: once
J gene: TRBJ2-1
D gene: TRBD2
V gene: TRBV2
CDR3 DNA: TGTGCCAGCAGCGTTAGGGAGGGAGCGGGGAATGAGCAGTTCTTC
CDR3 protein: CASSVREGAGNEQFF

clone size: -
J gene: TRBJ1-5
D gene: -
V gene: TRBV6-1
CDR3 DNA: TGTGCCAGCAAAGCTCACACCCCGGACAATCAGCCCCAGCATTTT
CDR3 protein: CASKAHTPDNQPQHF

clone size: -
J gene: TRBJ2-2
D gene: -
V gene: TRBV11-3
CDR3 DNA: TGTGCCAGCAGTCGGGGTTGGAAGCTGTTTTTT
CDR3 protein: CASSRGWKLFF

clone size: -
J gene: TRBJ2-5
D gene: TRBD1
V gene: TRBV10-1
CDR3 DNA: TGCGCCAGCAGTAAGGGGACAGGGGAAGAGACCCAGTACTTC
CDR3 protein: CASSKGTGEETQYF

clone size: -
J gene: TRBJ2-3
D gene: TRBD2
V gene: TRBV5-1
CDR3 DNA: TGCGCCAGCAGCTCCGGTATTAGCGGGACTAGCACAGATACGCAGTATTTT
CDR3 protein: CASSSGISGTSTDTQYF

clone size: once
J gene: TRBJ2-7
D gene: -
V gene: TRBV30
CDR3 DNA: TGTGCCTGGAGTGCCGGACAGTCCTCTTGCGAGCAGTACTTC
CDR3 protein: CAWSAGQSSCEQYF

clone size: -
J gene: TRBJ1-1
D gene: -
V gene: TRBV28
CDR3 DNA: TGTGCCAGCAGTTTATCCCTGAACACTGAAGCTTTCTTT
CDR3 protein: CASSLSLNTEAFF

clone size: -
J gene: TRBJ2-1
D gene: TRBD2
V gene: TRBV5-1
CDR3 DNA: TGCGCCAGCAAACCCCTAGCGGGAGCAAATCATGAGCAGTTCTTC
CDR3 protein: CASKPLAGANHEQFF

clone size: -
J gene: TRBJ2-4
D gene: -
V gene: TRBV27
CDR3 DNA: TGTGCCAGCAGTTTGAGAGGAGGGCCTCGCAAAGGAGTCAAAAACATTCAGTACTTC
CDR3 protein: CASSLRGGPRKGVKNIQYF

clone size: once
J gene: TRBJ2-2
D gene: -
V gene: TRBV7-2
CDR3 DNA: TGTGCCAGCAGCTTCGGGACTTACAACACCGGGGAGCTGTTTTTT
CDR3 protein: CASSFGTYNTGELFF

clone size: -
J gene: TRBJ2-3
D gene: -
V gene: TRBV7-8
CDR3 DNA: TGTGCCAGCAGCCGAGGTAGGGGGAGAACGGGAGCAGATACGCAGTATTTT
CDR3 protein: CASSRGRGRTGADTQYF

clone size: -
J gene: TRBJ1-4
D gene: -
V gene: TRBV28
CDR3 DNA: TGTGCCAGCAGCTCCGGGACAATAGAAGAAAAACTGTTTTTT
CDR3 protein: CASSSGTIEEKLFF

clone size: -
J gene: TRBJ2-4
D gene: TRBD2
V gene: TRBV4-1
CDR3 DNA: TGCGCCAGCAGCCCTCTATGGGGACTAGCGGGAGGCCAAAACATTCAGTACTTC
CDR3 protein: CASSPLWGLAGGQNIQYF

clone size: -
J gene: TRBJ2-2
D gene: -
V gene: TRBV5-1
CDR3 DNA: TGCGCCAGCAGCTTGGTGGCAGGTCGGGACACCGGGGAGCTGTTTTTT
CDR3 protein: CASSLVAGRDTGELFF

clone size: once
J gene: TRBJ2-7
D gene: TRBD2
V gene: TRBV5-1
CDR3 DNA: TGCGCCAGCAGCTTGGCCCCACTAGCGGGAGGAGCGGAAGAGCAGTACTTC
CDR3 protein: CASSLAPLAGGAEEQYF

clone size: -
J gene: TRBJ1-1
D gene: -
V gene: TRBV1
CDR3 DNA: TGCACCAGCAGCCAAGATAGGACTAGTGGACGGCTAAACACTGAAGCTTTCTTT
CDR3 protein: CTSSQDRTSGRLNTEAFF

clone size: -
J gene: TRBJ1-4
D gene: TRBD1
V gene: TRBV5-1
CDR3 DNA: TGCGCCAGCAGCCATACAGGGGTCAACGAAAAACTGTTTTTT
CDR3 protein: CASSHTGVNEKLFF

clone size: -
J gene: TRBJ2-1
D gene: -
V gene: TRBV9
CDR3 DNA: TGTGCCAGCAGCGTACGGCTAGCAGACATCAATGAGCAGTTCTTC
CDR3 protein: CASSVRLADINEQFF

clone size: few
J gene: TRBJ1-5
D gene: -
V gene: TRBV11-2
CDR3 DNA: TGTGCCAGCAGCTTAGGTGAGGCTAGCAATCAGCCCCAGCATTTT
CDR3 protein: CASSLGEASNQPQHF

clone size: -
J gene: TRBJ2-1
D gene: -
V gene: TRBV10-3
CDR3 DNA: TGTGCCATCAGTGGGAGGGAATCGAGGGTTGAGCAGTTCTTC
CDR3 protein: CAISGRESRVEQFF

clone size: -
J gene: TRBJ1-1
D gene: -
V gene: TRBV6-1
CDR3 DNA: TGTGCCAGCAGTGAAGCACGGGCCGGGAGGAACACTGAAGCTTTCTTT
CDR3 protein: CASSEARAGRNTEAFF

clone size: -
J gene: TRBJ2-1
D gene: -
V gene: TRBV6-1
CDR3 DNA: TGTGCCAGCACTTCCCGACAGCTCTACAATGAGCAGTTCTTC
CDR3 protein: CASTSRQLYNEQFF

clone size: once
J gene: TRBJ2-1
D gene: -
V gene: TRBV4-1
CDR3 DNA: TGCGCCAGCAGCCAAGAGTCACACCGGTCGGTGTATCAAGGATCTGAGCAGTTCTTC
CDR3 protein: CASSQESHRSVYQGSEQFF

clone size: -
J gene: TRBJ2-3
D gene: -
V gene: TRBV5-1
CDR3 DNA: TGCGCCAGCAGCTTCGGCGGCTCAGATACGCAGTATTTT
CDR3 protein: CASSFGGSDTQYF

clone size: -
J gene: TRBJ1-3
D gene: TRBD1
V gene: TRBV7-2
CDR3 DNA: TGTGCCAGCAGCCGAATCTGGACAGGGACGGATGGAAACACCATATATTTT
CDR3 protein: CASSRIWTGTDGNTIYF

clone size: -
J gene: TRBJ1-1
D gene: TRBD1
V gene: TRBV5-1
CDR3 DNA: TGCGCCAGCACCCTAACAGGGGGGGCGACTGAAGCTTTCTTT
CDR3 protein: CASTLTGGATEAFF

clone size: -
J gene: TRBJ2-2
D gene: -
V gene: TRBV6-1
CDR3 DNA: TGTGCCAGCAGTGAAGTCGGGTGGGCCGGGGAGCTGTTTTTT
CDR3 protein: CASSEVGWAGELFF

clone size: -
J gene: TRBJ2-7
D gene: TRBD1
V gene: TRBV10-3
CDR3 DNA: TGTGCCATCAGTGGGGACAGCTCCTACGAGCAGTACTTC
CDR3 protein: CAISGDSSYEQYF

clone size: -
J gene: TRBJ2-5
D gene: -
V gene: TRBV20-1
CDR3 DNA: TGCAGACTGAGGGAGGAAGAGACCCAGTACTTC
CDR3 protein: CRLREEETQYF

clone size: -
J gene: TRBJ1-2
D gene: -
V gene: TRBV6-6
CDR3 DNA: TGTGCCAGCAGTTACCCAGCGGAATCCGTGGGCTACACCTTC
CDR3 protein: CASSYPAESVGYTF

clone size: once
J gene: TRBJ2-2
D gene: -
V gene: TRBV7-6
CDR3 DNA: TGTGCCAGCAGCTTAGATGGCGCGAACACCGGGGAGCTGTTTTTT
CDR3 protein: CASSLDGANTGELFF

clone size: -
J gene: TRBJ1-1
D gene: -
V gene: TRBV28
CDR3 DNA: TGTGCCAGCAGTACCGGAGGCGTTATGAACACTGAAGCTTTCTTT
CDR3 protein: CASSTGGVMNTEAFF

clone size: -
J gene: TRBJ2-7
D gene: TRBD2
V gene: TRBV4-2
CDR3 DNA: TGTGCCAGCAGCCAAGGGGGACTAGCGGGAGGGTACGAGCAGTACTTC
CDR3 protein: CASSQGGLAGGYEQYF

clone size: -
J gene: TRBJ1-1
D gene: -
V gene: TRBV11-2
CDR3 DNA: TGTGCCAGCAGCTTAGCCCGGGACAAGAACACTGAAGCTTTCTTT
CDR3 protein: CASSLARDKNTEAFF

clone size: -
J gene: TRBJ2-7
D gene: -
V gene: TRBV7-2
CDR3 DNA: TGTGCCAGCAGCTTATTACCGGGAGAAAGCGAGCAGTACTTC
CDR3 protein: CASSLLPGESEQYF

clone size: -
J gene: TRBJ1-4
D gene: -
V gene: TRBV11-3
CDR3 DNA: TGTGCCAGCAGCTTAGTCTATGCAACTAATGAAAAACTGTTTTTT
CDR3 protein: CASSLVYATNEKLFF

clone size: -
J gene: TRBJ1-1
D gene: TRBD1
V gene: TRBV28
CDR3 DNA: TGTGCCAGCAGCCTCGACAGGGGAGCTGAAGCTTTCTTT
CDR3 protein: CASSLDRGAEAFF

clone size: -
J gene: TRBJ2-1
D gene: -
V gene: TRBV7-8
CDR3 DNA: TGTGCCAGCAGTGTCTCCGGGACAAGAACCTACAATGAGCAGTTCTTC
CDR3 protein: CASSVSGTRTYNEQFF

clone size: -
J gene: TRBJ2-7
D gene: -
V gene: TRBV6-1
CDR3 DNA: TGTGCCAGCAGTGGGGGGGGCCTACCCTACGAGCAGTACTTC
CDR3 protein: CASSGGGLPYEQYF

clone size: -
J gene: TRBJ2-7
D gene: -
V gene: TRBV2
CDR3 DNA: TGTGCCAGCAGTGATTCCTGGGGCTCCTACGAGCAGTACTTC
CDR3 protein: CASSDSWGSYEQYF